Listed below are T cell receptor beta chains from one sample, sequenced in a study of T cells in narcolepsy. The method was immunoSEQ multiplex PCR; TCRdb's version includes in-frame clones alone and lacks a portion of them. The table records roughly 34,000 clones, 70% to 85% of them present only once. The sequenced sample was CD45RA- memory CD4+ T cells from PBMCs. All receptors come from a human donor with narcolepsy. Each CDR3 is given with its conserved first and last residue. Fields, in order: D gene, CDR3 length, clone size, V gene, J gene, CDR3 DNA, CDR3 protein. The D gene is left open where the match is weak. Clone size, where shown, is once, few, many, or a class for clones that have expanded.

-	15	-	TRBV11-3	TRBJ1-3	TGTGCCAGCAGCTTAGACGGCAGGGGTGGAAACACCATATATTTT	CASSLDGRGGNTIYF
-	14	-	TRBV30	TRBJ1-4	TGTGCCTGGACCGGGGGGGGAACCGCTGAAAAACTGTTTTTT	CAWTGGGTAEKLFF
TRBD1	14	-	TRBV5-1	TRBJ1-4	TGCGCCAGCAGCCCCCGACAGGGTACCGGGGAACTGTTTTTT	CASSPRQGTGELFF
-	13	once	TRBV6-4	TRBJ2-4	TGTGCCAGCAGTGAGGGCAGCGGGAACATTCAGTACTTC	CASSEGSGNIQYF
-	11	-	TRBV18	TRBJ1-2	TGTGCCAGCTCACCGGGGCTTGGCTACACCTTC	CASSPGLGYTF
-	15	-	TRBV5-1	TRBJ2-5	TGCGCCAGCAGTTGGACCGGGGGCCGGCAAGAGACCCAGTACTTC	CASSWTGGRQETQYF
-	15	-	TRBV30	TRBJ1-6	TGTGCCTGGAAGGGGTCTCTTTCGGATAATTCACCCCTCCACTTT	CAWKGSLSDNSPLHF
-	15	-	TRBV2	TRBJ1-6	TGTGCCAGCAGCACGACAGGAGAGAGGAATTCACCCCTCCACTTT	CASSTTGERNSPLHF
-	12	-	TRBV27	TRBJ1-1	TGTGCCAGCAGTTCGGCGAGCACTGAAGCTTTCTTT	CASSSASTEAFF
TRBD1	16	-	TRBV28	TRBJ1-2	TGTGCCAGCAGTTTATCCGGGACAGGAGAACACTATGGCTACACCTTC	CASSLSGTGEHYGYTF
-	14	-	TRBV7-9	TRBJ1-2	TGTGCCAGCAGCTTAGCGAGAGGCGCAAACGGCTACACCTTC	CASSLARGANGYTF
-	15	-	TRBV18	TRBJ1-6	TGTGCCAGCTCACCAGGGGGGACCTCCTATTCACCCCTCCACTTT	CASSPGGTSYSPLHF
TRBD1	14	-	TRBV5-4	TRBJ2-4	TGTGCCAGCAGCAGAACAGGGGGGCAAAACATTCAGTACTTC	CASSRTGGQNIQYF
-	11	-	TRBV18	TRBJ2-7	TGTGCCAGCTCACAGGGGTACGAGCAGTACTTC	CASSQGYEQYF
TRBD2	18	once	TRBV6-1	TRBJ2-2	TGTGCCAGCAGTGAGACTAGCGGGGGGGCCTTCAACACCGGGGAGCTGTTTTTT	CASSETSGGAFNTGELFF
TRBD1	16	-	TRBV25-1	TRBJ1-1	TGTGCCAGCAGTGCCGACAGGGGGCAAAGGAACACTGAAGCTTTCTTT	CASSADRGQRNTEAFF
TRBD1	15	-	TRBV11-1	TRBJ2-1	TGTGCCAGCAGCTCTAGGACAGGGGCCTACAATGAGCAGTTCTTC	CASSSRTGAYNEQFF
TRBD1	15	-	TRBV2	TRBJ2-7	TGTGCCAGCAGTGCCCAACCGACAGGGTGGGGCGAGCAGTACTTC	CASSAQPTGWGEQYF
-	15	once	TRBV5-4	TRBJ1-3	TGTGCCAGCAGTTTCGGTCAGGTCTCTGGAAACACCATATATTTT	CASSFGQVSGNTIYF
-	14	-	TRBV6-5	TRBJ2-7	TGTGCCAGCAGTTACACCAGGAGCTCCTACGAGCAGTACTTC	CASSYTRSSYEQYF
TRBD2	15	once	TRBV5-4	TRBJ2-1	TGTGCCAGCAGCTTGGACGGCGGGGGGGCGAATGAGCAGTTCTTC	CASSLDGGGANEQFF
TRBD1	15	-	TRBV18	TRBJ1-6	TGTGCCAGCTCACGGACGGGACAGGGGAATTCACCCCTCCACTTT	CASSRTGQGNSPLHF
-	12	-	TRBV28	TRBJ2-7	TGTGCCAGCAGGGACTATATCTACGAGCAGTACTTC	CASRDYIYEQYF
-	12	-	TRBV30	TRBJ1-1	TGTGCCTGGAACCGAATGAACACTGAAGCTTTCTTT	CAWNRMNTEAFF
-	13	-	TRBV28	TRBJ1-6	TGTGCCAGCAGTTCGAGTTTTAATTCACCCCTCCACTTT	CASSSSFNSPLHF
-	14	-	TRBV6-5	TRBJ1-5	TGTGCCAGCCGCGGGGAGCAGAGCAATCAGCCCCAGCATTTT	CASRGEQSNQPQHF
TRBD1	12	-	TRBV29-1	TRBJ1-1	TGCAGCGTAGTACAGGGGAGAACTGAAGCTTTCTTT	CSVVQGRTEAFF
TRBD2	12	-	TRBV7-6	TRBJ2-5	TGTGCCAGCAGCCTGCCAGCGGGGGACCAGTACTTC	CASSLPAGDQYF
TRBD1	15	-	TRBV30	TRBJ1-2	TGTGCCTGGACGGGACAGGGAAGTTTACTGGGTGGCTACACCTTC	CAWTGQGSLLGGYTF
-	13	-	TRBV27	TRBJ2-2	TGTGCCAGCAGTTTATTTAACACCGGGGAGCTGTTTTTT	CASSLFNTGELFF
TRBD2	15	-	TRBV11-1	TRBJ2-3	TGTGCCAGCAGCTTAGCGGGGCGGGGGACAGATACGCAGTATTTT	CASSLAGRGTDTQYF
TRBD1	14	few	TRBV29-1	TRBJ1-4	TGCAGCGCCGGGACAGGAAATACTAATGAAAAACTGTTTTTT	CSAGTGNTNEKLFF
-	15	-	TRBV30	TRBJ1-5	TGTGCCTGGAGCGGAGGTCGGGGTTACAATCAGCCCCAGCATTTT	CAWSGGRGYNQPQHF
TRBD2	16	-	TRBV9	TRBJ2-2	TGTGCCAGCAGCGTAGGAAGCAGCGGGGGGTCCGGGGAGCTGTTTTTT	CASSVGSSGGSGELFF
TRBD2	16	-	TRBV10-3	TRBJ2-2	TGTGCCATAACTACTAGCGGGGGGTCGAACACCGGGGAGCTGTTTTTT	CAITTSGGSNTGELFF
-	14	-	TRBV7-9	TRBJ1-2	TGTGCCAGCAGCCAATCGGGGTCTAACTATGGCTACACCTTC	CASSQSGSNYGYTF
-	13	once	TRBV19	TRBJ2-7	TGTGCCAGTAGTATAGTACAGGGAGCCGAGCAGTACTTC	CASSIVQGAEQYF
-	17	-	TRBV21-1	TRBJ1-6	TGTGCCAGCAGCAAGGAGGGGACCTCTTCCTATAATTCACCCCTCCACTTT	CASSKEGTSSYNSPLHF
TRBD1	20	-	TRBV7-8	TRBJ1-5	TGTGCCAGCAGCTTAGAGGCTGGACAGGGGTTGGGCTATAGCAATCAGCCCCAGCATTTT	CASSLEAGQGLGYSNQPQHF
TRBD1	14	-	TRBV6-6	TRBJ1-3	TGTGCCAGCAGAACCCGGACAGGGTCGGACACCATATATTTT	CASRTRTGSDTIYF
-	15	-	TRBV15	TRBJ1-2	TGTGCCACCAGCATCAGTTCGACAGAGATCTATGGCTACACCTTC	CATSISSTEIYGYTF